This T cell receptor (beta chain) came from a study of blood T cells in healthy people across ages. Study results and caveats: Whereas aged donors had fewer naive CD4+ cells, long-lived donors had more of them and higher diversity.

Through a sample-barcoded 5' primer and a J-beta primer mix, a second PCR was run for roughly 7 to 11 cycles. Per sample, CDR3-containing paired-end reads numbered at least 2.5 million. TCRdb re-analysed the 5' RACE reads in MiXCR, keeping a single row per CDR3 protein. The sample yields over 1,500,000 distinct CDR3 sequences, roughly two fifths seen once. On this clonotype: Its matching antigen is unknown.

This CDR3 contains 17 residues. The germline CDR1 and CDR2 sequences are DFQATT and SNEGSKA (reference sequence). Unmatched junction bases numbered 10, after V lost 3 bases and J lost 4 bases. Sequenced material: blood. The clonotype was recovered from a human donor in good health. The chain recombines TRBV20-1 with TRBJ2-1, with 12 nucleotides matching TRBD2. CDR3 protein: CSASKLAGGLLYNEQFF. The CDR3 DNA sequence: TGCAGTGCTAGTAAACTAGCGGGGGGCCTATTATACAATGAGCAGTTCTTC.